The 25 T cell receptor beta chains presented below share a single source sample, sequenced in a study of human T cells and chemical hapten exposure. TCRdb called the RACE reads again in MiXCR, with one record for every CDR3 protein. The sample yields roughly 380,000 distinct CDR3 sequences, roughly 6.3% seen once. Time point denoted: patch test 2, 6 weeks after DPC sensitization. Treatment given: therapeutic diphenylcyclopropenone sensitization with weekly scalp DPC. The sequences come from whole blood, collected in connection with sensitization to the hapten diphenylcyclopropenone (DPC). The receptors come from a woman aged 18-29 years with alopecia areata. Some clones in this sample may be carry-over from other donors' samples.

CDR3 residues: CASSYSIGVEKAGNTIYF. DNA of the CDR3: TGTGCCAGCAGTTACTCGATTGGCGTTGAAAAGGCTGGAAACACCATATATTTT. The chain joins TRBV6-6 to TRBJ1-3; D is unresolved. Germline V lookup: CDR1 MNHNY, CDR2 SVGAGI (reference sequence). Trimming removed 0 bases at V and 2 bases at J, with 17 bases between. This CDR3 region has 18 residues.

In this sample, this clonotype turned up a few times. The chain has TRBV6-2 or TRBV6-3 and TRBJ2-2; 10 bases match TRBD1. The V segment lost 7 bases and the J segment 4 bases; nucleotides outside the gene matches: 6. The CDR3 totals 15 residues. Germline loops: CDR1 MNHEY, CDR2 SVGEGT. The CDR3 DNA follows: TGTGCCAGCAACAGACAGGGGGCGCGCACCGGGGAGCTGTTTTTT. Amino acid sequence: CASNRQGARTGELFF.

The gene calls are TRBV7-2 and TRBJ2-4; D possibly corresponds to TRBD1 (7 bases). V lost 2 bases, J lost 0 bases, and 23 bases lay in between. The germline V gene encodes CDR1 SGHTA and CDR2 FQGNSA. This CDR3 contains 20 residues. The chain's CDR3 is CASSLSWFGGGGLAKNIQYF. For the CDR3, the DNA is TGTGCCAGCAGCTTATCATGGTTTGGAGGGGGCGGCCTAGCCAAAAACATTCAGTACTTC.

This clonotype was recorded a few times. The chain uses TRBV6-2 or TRBV6-3 and TRBJ2-3; D remains unclear. The CDR3 runs 15 residues. The V end lost 5 bases, the J end lost 3 bases, and 15 bases lay between the germline ends. Germline V gives CDR1 MNHEY, CDR2 SVGEGT. The CDR3 reads CASSTPASETDTQYF. DNA for the CDR3: TGTGCCAGCAGTACCCCAGCCAGCGAAACAGATACGCAGTATTTT.

This clonotype has at least ten counts. V usage is TRBV28 and J usage is TRBJ2-7, with TRBD1 identical over 7 bases. The CDR3 loop spans 14 amino acids. The V and J ends lost 6 bases and 2 bases, in that order; junction bases with no gene match: 7. Germline V gene lookup returns CDR1 MDHEN and CDR2 SYDVKM. CDR3 sequence reads: CASSPTGTAYEQYF. The CDR3 DNA follows: TGTGCCAGCAGCCCCACCGGGACAGCCTACGAGCAGTACTTC.

This clonotype was seen at least ten times. The CDR3 spells CSPETSLYTQYF. CDR3 DNA: TGCAGTCCTGAGACTAGTCTCTATACGCAGTATTTT. This chain joins TRBV20-1 and TRBJ2-3; D is perhaps TRBD2 (6 bases). This CDR3 has 12 residues. The V end lost 8 bases, the J end lost 7 bases, and 16 bases lay between the germline ends. CDR1 and CDR2 from the germline V gene are DFQATT and SNEGSKA (reference sequence).

This clonotype was recorded at least ten times. The V call is TRBV3-1, the J call TRBJ1-1; a weak D match, TRBD1 (6 bases). The V end was cut by 2 bases, the J end by 10 bases, with 11 bases between. This CDR3 region has 12 residues. Per germline, CDR1 LGHDT and CDR2 YNNKEL (reference sequence). Written as DNA, the CDR3 is TGTGCCAGCAGCCAATTCAGGGACACAGCTTTCTTT. It codes for CASSQFRDTAFF.

The chain links TRBV4-3 to TRBJ2-7; possibly TRBD1 for D (5 bases). Trimming removed 1 base at V and 1 base at J, with 8 bases between. The length of the CDR3 is 14 residues. Germline V gives CDR1 LGHNA, CDR2 YSLEER. CDR3 nucleotides: TGCGCCAGCAGCCAAGTTGACAGTTCCTACGAGCAGTACTTC. Protein sequence: CASSQVDSSYEQYF.

In this sample, this clonotype turned up a few times. This chain uses TRBV5-1 with TRBJ1-1, with no clear D. CDR3 length: 13 amino acids. The V gene's germline CDR1 is SGHRS and CDR2 YFSETQ. Trimming stripped 2 bases from V and 4 bases from J, with 9 bases between. The CDR3 coding sequence is TGCGCCAGCAGCTTCGACGGTTCCACTGAAGCTTTCTTT. This gives the protein CASSFDGSTEAFF.

This sequence joins TRBV3-1 and TRBJ1-4; unclear D gene. In germline, CDR1 is LGHDT, CDR2 YNNKEL (reference sequence). V lost 4 bases to trimming and J lost 5 bases, with 11 bases between them. The CDR3 loop spans 14 amino acids. The CDR3 spells CASSPGSENEKLFF. As DNA, the CDR3 is TGTGCCAGCAGCCCTGGCTCGGAGAATGAAAAACTGTTTTTT.

This clonotype was counted ten times or more. The genes are TRBV5-5 and TRBJ2-4; 10 nucleotides line up with TRBD1. The V segment lost 4 bases and the J segment 0 bases; nucleotides outside the gene matches: 7. The CDR3 is 17 amino acids. The germline V gene encodes CDR1 SGHKS and CDR2 YYEKEE (reference sequence). The CDR3 sequence is CASSRDRGAAAKNIQYF. CDR3 DNA: TGTGCCAGCAGCCGGGACAGGGGAGCGGCAGCCAAAAACATTCAGTACTTC. The full variable domain, with the rest looked up from reference TRBV5-5 and TRBJ2-4, is DAGVTQSPTHLIKTRGQQVTLRCSPISGHKSVSWYQQVLGQGPQFIFQYYEKEERGRGNFPDRFSARQFPNYSSELNVNALLLGDSALYLCASSRDRGAAAKNIQYFGAGTRLSVL.

This clonotype was seen ten or more times. V and J are TRBV20-1 and TRBJ1-1; no reliable D call. V lost 3 bases and J 3 bases, leaving 8 bases between the germline ends. The CDR3 is made up of 12 amino acids. Germline values: CDR1 DFQATT, CDR2 SNEGSKA (reference sequence). This chain's CDR3 is CSARITDTEAFF. In nucleotides, the CDR3 is TGCAGTGCTAGGATTACGGACACTGAAGCTTTCTTT.

As regards this clonotype: This may be a read error, as it is one base from a much larger clone. This chain joins TRBV20-1 and TRBJ1-6, with 9 bases aligning to TRBD1. Losses at the gene ends were 5 bases for V and 11 bases for J; bases not matched to a gene: 7. The length of the CDR3 is 13 residues. Germline values: CDR1 DFQATT, CDR2 SNEGSKA (reference sequence). For the CDR3, the DNA is TGCAGTGCTCCGGGACAGGGAGTACCACCCCTCCACTTT. It encodes CSAPGQGVPPLHF.

A word on this clonotype: Being one base from a much bigger clone, this may be a read error. The V call is TRBV12-3 or TRBV12-4, the J call TRBJ2-7; 8 bases agree with TRBD1. The length of the CDR3 is 13 residues. V lost 6 bases, J lost 6 bases, and 7 bases stayed unmatched. This chain's CDR3 is CASREGQGSEQYF. In DNA, the CDR3 is TGTGCCAGCAGGGAAGGACAGGGCAGCGAGCAGTACTTC.

The V call is TRBV6-5, the J call TRBJ2-1; 7 nucleotides agree with TRBD2. This CDR3 contains 15 residues. Germline V lookup: CDR1 MNHEY, CDR2 SVGAGI. V gave up 2 bases and J gave up 4 bases; unmatched junction bases: 5. In DNA, the CDR3 is TGTGCCAGCAGTTACACCCGCGGGGGTTACAATGAGCAGTTCTTC. Protein product: CASSYTRGGYNEQFF.

V gene TRBV5-1 combines with J gene TRBJ2-6; D call uncertain. The germline gives CDR1 SGHRS, CDR2 YFSETQ. Trimming removed 0 bases from V and 4 bases from J, with 8 bases in between. The CDR3 has 15 amino acids. The CDR3 spells CASSLAIPGANVLTF. CDR3 sequence (DNA): TGCGCCAGCAGCTTGGCGATACCCGGGGCCAACGTCCTGACTTTC. Filled out from reference TRBV5-1 and TRBJ2-6, the complete variable domain reads KAGVTQTPRYLIKTRGQQVTLSCSPISGHRSVSWYQQTPGQGLQFLFEYFSETQRNKGNFPGRFSGRQFSNSRSEMNVSTLELGDSALYLCASSLAIPGANVLTFGAGSRLTVL.

In its sample, this clonotype was seen a few times. The genes are TRBV20-1 and TRBJ2-3; unclear D gene. The CDR3 spans 11 residues. Germline V CDR1 and CDR2: DFQATT, SNEGSKA (reference sequence). The V end lost 3 bases, the J end lost 7 bases, and 8 bases lay between the germline ends. The CDR3 loop is CSASLQNTQYF. CDR3 DNA sequence: TGCAGTGCTAGCCTACAAAATACGCAGTATTTT.

The genes are TRBV7-9 and TRBJ2-1; 7 bases are a match to TRBD1. V was clipped by 3 bases and J by 3 bases; unmatched bases: 8. The CDR3 is made up of 16 amino acids. The germline CDR1 and CDR2 sequences are SEHNR and FQNEAQ (reference sequence). The CDR3 bases are TGTGCCAGCAGCTTGGTTTCAGGACAGGACTACAATGAGCAGTTCTTC. It yields the protein CASSLVSGQDYNEQFF.

This clonotype was counted many times. The V and J genes are TRBV5-1 and TRBJ1-5; no definite D call. V lost 0 bases to trimming and J lost 5 bases, with 6 bases between them. Germline CDR1 is SGHRS and CDR2 is YFSETQ. This CDR3 has 13 residues. CDR3 in DNA: TGCGCCAGCAGCTTGGCTAAGGATCAGCCCCAGCATTTT. This gives the protein CASSLAKDQPQHF.

The chain employs TRBV5-1 and TRBJ2-1; D possibly corresponds to TRBD2 (5 bases). The CDR3 has 14 residues. The V gene's germline CDR1 is SGHRS and CDR2 YFSETQ. Trimming left V 4 bases short and J 9 bases short, with 17 bases between. CDR3 nucleotide sequence: TGCGCCAGCAGCCAGGACTCCTGGTCGGGTGAGCAGTTCTTC. Its translation: CASSQDSWSGEQFF.

This clonotype was detected many times. The chain joins TRBV7-2 to TRBJ2-1; 9 nucleotides line up with TRBD2. This CDR3 is 16 amino acids long. Germline CDR1 and CDR2: SGHTA and FQGNSA. V lost 0 bases, J lost 8 bases, and 8 bases stayed unmatched. DNA for the CDR3: TGTGCCAGCAGCTTAGCCCAAGCGGGGGGCCAAGATGAGCAGTTCTTC. This encodes CASSLAQAGGQDEQFF. Full variable domain (outside the CDR3, taken from reference TRBV7-2 and TRBJ2-1): GAGVSQSPSNKVTEKGKDVELRCDPISGHTALYWYRQSLGQGLEFLIYFQGNSAPDKSGLPSDRFSAERTGGSVSTLTIQRTQQEDSAVYLCASSLAQAGGQDEQFFGPGTRLTVL.

V is TRBV7-2 and J is TRBJ2-4, with D perhaps given as TRBD1 or TRBD2 (5 bases each). With 5 bases removed from V and 8 bases from J, the gap between germline ends came to 16 bases. This CDR3 has 14 residues. Germline assignment: CDR1 SGHTA and CDR2 FQGNSA. The CDR3 loop reads CASSATGTSDIQYF. The DNA of the CDR3 is TGTGCCAGCAGCGCGACCGGGACCTCGGACATTCAGTACTTC.

The chain employs TRBV6-5 and TRBJ1-6; TRBD1 might be the D (6 bases). Trimming stripped 5 bases from V and 0 bases from J, with 14 bases between. Germline V gene lookup returns CDR1 MNHEY and CDR2 SVGAGI. The CDR3 loop spans 17 amino acids. DNA for the CDR3: TGTGCCAGCAGTGGACGAACAGGGAGCTCCTATAATTCACCCCTCCACTTT. Translation gives CASSGRTGSSYNSPLHF.

This clonotype was seen a handful of times. The chain employs TRBV20-1 and TRBJ1-2; the D is unclear. The CDR3 consists of 14 residues. In germline, CDR1 is DFQATT, CDR2 SNEGSKA (reference sequence). Deletions cut 0 bases from V and 8 bases from J, with 16 bases between. The CDR3 protein is CSARDLLNPEGYTF. CDR3 DNA sequence: TGCAGTGCTAGAGATCTCCTAAATCCGGAAGGCTACACCTTC.

The chain combines TRBV4-1 with TRBJ2-1; D perhaps matches TRBD1 (5 bases). Deletions cut 2 bases from V and 7 bases from J, with 15 bases between. The CDR3 is made up of 15 amino acids. Germline V gives CDR1 MGHRA, CDR2 YSYEKL. CDR3 DNA sequence: TGCGCCAGCAGCCAAATCGAAGCAGGGCGGAATGAGCAGTTCTTC. Translation: CASSQIEAGRNEQFF.